The clone carrying this T cell receptor beta chain was counted only a few times. Its specificity is not known. This CDR3 region has 12 residues. Between the trimmed V and J ends, which lost 4 bases and 9 bases, there was a span of 12 bases. This specimen belongs to a study of molecular identifiers for immune sequencing clone quantification. The study's findings and limits: Reportedly, one cell's Jurkat TCR RNA was detected within 1,200,000 naive CD8 cells. Clones that had above 20 RNA copies took up over 98% of effector molecules but under 1% in naive cells.

Previously reported methods and listed TCR primers produced the bulk TCR libraries. TCRdb re-analysed the PCR reads in MiXCR, keeping a single row per CDR3 protein. Among roughly 630,000 distinct CDR3 sequences, roughly 23% were seen once, and the ten largest hold 0.7% to 0.95%. Using a CD8+CD4-CCR7+CD45RA+ phenotype, naive CD8 T cells were sorted. The source is a human donor in good health. Some libraries in this study had Jurkat cell RNA spiked in. The J gene is TRBJ1-1, the V gene TRBV12-3 or TRBV12-4; perhaps TRBD1 as D (5 bases). The sequenced sample consisted of naive CD8+ T cells from blood, with Jurkat cell RNA spiked in. The subset here: FACS-sorted CD8+CD4-CCR7+CD45RA+ naive T cells. CDR3 in DNA: TGTGCCAGCAGTTCCCCAGGGAGTAAAGCTTTCTTT. Its protein is CASSSPGSKAFF.